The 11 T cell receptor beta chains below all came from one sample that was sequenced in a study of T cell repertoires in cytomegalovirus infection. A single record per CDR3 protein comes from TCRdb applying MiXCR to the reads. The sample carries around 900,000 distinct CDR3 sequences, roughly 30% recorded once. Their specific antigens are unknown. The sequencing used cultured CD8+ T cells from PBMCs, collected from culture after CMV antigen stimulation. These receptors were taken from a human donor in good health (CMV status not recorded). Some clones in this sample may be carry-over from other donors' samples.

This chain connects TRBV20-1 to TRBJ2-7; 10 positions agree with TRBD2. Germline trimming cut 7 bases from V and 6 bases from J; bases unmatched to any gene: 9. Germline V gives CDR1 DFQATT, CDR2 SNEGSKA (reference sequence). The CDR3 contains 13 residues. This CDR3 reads CSVFSGGPSEQYF. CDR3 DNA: TGCAGTGTTTTTAGCGGGGGGCCCTCCGAGCAGTACTTC.

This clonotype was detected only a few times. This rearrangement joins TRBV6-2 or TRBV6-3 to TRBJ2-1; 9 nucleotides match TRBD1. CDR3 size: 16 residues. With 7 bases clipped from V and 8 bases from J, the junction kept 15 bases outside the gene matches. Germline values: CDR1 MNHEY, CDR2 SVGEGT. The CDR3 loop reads CASTPMWDRVRDEQFF. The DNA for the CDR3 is TGTGCCAGCACCCCAATGTGGGACAGGGTGCGGGATGAGCAGTTCTTC.

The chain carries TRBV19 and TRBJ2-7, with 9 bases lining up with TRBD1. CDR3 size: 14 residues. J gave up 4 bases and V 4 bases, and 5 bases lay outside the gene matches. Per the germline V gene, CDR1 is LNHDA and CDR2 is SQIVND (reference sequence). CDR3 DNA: TGTGCCAGTAGTACCGGGACAGGGAGGTACGAGCAGTACTTC. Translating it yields CASSTGTGRYEQYF.

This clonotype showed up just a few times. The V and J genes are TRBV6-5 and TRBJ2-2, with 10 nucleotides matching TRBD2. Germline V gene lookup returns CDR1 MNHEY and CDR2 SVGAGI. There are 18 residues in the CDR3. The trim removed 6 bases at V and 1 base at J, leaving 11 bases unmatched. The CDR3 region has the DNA TGTGCCAGCAGCCGCCTCCTGTCTAGCGGGGGGAACACCGGGGAGCTGTTTTTT. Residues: CASSRLLSSGGNTGELFF.

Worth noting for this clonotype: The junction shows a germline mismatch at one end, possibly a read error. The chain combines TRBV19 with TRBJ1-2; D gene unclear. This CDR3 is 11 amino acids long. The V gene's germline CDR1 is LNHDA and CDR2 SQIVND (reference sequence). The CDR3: CASSDPSGAAF. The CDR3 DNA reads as TGTGCCAGTAGTGACCCTTCCGGAGCCGCCTTC.

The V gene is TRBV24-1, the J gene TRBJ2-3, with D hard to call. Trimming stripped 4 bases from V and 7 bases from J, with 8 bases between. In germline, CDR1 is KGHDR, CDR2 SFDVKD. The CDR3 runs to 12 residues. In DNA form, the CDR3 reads TGTGCCACCAGTGAGGGGAAAAATACGCAGTATTTT. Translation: CATSEGKNTQYF.

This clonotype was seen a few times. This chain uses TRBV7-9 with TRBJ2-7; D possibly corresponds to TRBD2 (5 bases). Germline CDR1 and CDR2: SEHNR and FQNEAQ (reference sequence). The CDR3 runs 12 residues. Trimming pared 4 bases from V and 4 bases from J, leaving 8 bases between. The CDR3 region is CASSYGLYEQYV. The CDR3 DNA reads TGTGCCAGCAGCTATGGACTGTACGAGCAGTACGTC.

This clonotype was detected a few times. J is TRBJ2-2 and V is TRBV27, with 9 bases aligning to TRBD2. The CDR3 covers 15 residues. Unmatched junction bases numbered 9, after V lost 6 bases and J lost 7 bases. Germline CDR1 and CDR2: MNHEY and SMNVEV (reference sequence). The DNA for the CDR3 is TGTGCCAGCAGCCGGGGAGCGGGGGGTAACGGGGAGCTGTTTTTT. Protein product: CASSRGAGGNGELFF.

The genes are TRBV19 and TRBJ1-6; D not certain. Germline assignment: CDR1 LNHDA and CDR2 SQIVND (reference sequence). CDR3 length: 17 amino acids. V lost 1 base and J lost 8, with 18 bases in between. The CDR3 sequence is CASSIGSSGTRDSPLHF. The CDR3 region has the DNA TGTGCCAGTAGTATAGGTAGCAGCGGCACAAGAGATTCACCCCTCCACTTT.

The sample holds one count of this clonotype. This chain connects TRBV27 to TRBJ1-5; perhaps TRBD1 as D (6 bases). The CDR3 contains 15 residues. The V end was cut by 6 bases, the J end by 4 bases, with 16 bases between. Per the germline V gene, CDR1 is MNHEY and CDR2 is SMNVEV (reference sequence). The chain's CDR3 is CASRQQGTWNQPQHF. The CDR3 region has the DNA TGTGCCAGCAGGCAGCAGGGGACGTGGAATCAGCCCCAGCATTTT.

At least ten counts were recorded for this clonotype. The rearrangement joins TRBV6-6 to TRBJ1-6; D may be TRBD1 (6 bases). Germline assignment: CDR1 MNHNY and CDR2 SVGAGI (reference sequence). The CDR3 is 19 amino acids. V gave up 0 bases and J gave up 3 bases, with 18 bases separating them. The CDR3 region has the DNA TGTGCCAGCAGTTACTCGACGGGACGGAGGGACAACTATAATTCACCCCTCCACTTT. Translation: CASSYSTGRRDNYNSPLHF.